The present entry profiles one T cell receptor (beta chain) with its context. What it binds is unknown. The data stem from a study of blood T cells in healthy people across ages. General study findings and limits: TCR beta diversity per million T cells fell roughly linearly with age.

A second PCR of roughly 7 to 11 cycles used a sample-barcoded 5' primer and a J-beta primer mix. In TCRdb, the 5' RACE reads were re-called with MiXCR into one record per CDR3 protein. The sample has roughly 1 million distinct CDR3 sequences, about 23% seen once. The CDR3 loop spans 16 amino acids. Germline V gene sequence: CDR1 SNHLY, CDR2 FYNNEI. The V segment lost 4 bases and the J segment 5 bases; nucleotides outside the gene matches: 11. The same data also went into a second study, on T cells of mothers and their children.

The chain uses TRBV2 and TRBJ1-1, with TRBD1 matching 9 bases. Sequencing was performed on blood. This TCR was sampled from a girl aged 2 to 10 in good health. The CDR3: CASSASKTGGDTEAFF. The CDR3 region has the DNA TGTGCCAGCAGTGCAAGCAAGACAGGGGGAGATACTGAAGCTTTCTTT.